This passage covers 12 T cell receptor beta chains from one sample sequenced in a study of human T cells and chemical hapten exposure. Time point: healthy volunteer bleed at 2 weeks. Total RNA came from unfractionated whole blood. TCRdb redid the calling of the RACE reads with MiXCR, one entry per CDR3 protein. The top ten hold around 2% of the sample, which has around 130,000 distinct CDR3 sequences, roughly 9% seen once. The source material was whole blood. The origin of the receptors is a male donor in good health. Some clones in this sample may be carry-over from other donors' samples.

This clonotype occurred a few times. The chain combines TRBV9 with TRBJ2-7; D gene ambiguous. V was clipped by 4 bases and J by 3 bases, with 5 bases between them. Looked up from germline, CDR1 is SGDLS and CDR2 is YYNGEE. The CDR3 totals 11 residues. The DNA for the CDR3 is TGTGCCAGCAGCCCTGACTACGAGCAGTACTTC. Its translation is CASSPDYEQYF.

This clonotype appeared many times. V is TRBV20-1 and J is TRBJ2-3, with a tentative D call TRBD2 (6 bases). V gave up 6 bases and J gave up 6 bases, with 10 bases separating them. This CDR3 contains 11 residues. Germline CDR1 DFQATT, CDR2 SNEGSKA (reference sequence). Here the CDR3 reads CSAPSGDTQYF. The CDR3 DNA reads as TGCAGTGCCCCGAGCGGGGATACGCAGTATTTT.

V is TRBV6-6 and J is TRBJ1-4; D is ambiguous. V shed 5 bases and J shed 3 bases, with 13 bases lying between them. This CDR3 has 15 amino acids. CDR1 and CDR2 (germline): MNHNY, SVGAGI (reference sequence). The CDR3 sequence: CASSHVGGANEKLFF. CDR3 DNA sequence: TGTGCCAGCAGTCACGTTGGTGGGGCTAATGAAAAACTGTTTTTT.

There are a few counts of this clonotype. The V and J genes are TRBV25-1 and TRBJ1-1; D unresolved. V was pared by 6 bases and J by 7 bases, with 9 bases between. Germline V gene sequence: CDR1 MGHDK, CDR2 SYGVNS. The CDR3 is 11 residues long. CDR3 DNA sequence: TGTGCCAGCAGCCAAAAGGGTGAAGCTTTCTTT. It is translated as CASSQKGEAFF.

This clonotype was observed a few times. J is TRBJ1-2 and V is TRBV7-9; D is undetermined. The CDR3 spans 12 residues. Trimming shortened V by 5 bases and J by 7 bases, and 11 bases separated the two germline ends. Germline lookup yields CDR1 SEHNR and CDR2 FQNEAQ (reference sequence). CDR3 amino acids: CASSRGSGGYTF. DNA for the CDR3: TGTGCCAGCAGCCGCGGGTCGGGTGGCTACACCTTC.

Only a few counts were recorded for this clonotype. V gene TRBV5-1 combines with J gene TRBJ1-1, with D hard to call. CDR1 is SGHRS and CDR2 is YFSETQ in the germline V gene. The V and J ends lost 5 bases and 0 bases respectively, with 14 bases between them. CDR3 length equals 15 residues. CDR3 nucleotides: TGCGCCAGCAGGCCCGAGTCGGCGTTGAACACTGAAGCTTTCTTT. As protein: CASRPESALNTEAFF.

The V gene is TRBV9, the J gene TRBJ2-2; 10 positions match TRBD2. CDR3 size: 19 residues. Per germline, CDR1 SGDLS and CDR2 YYNGEE. Trimming cost V 0 bases and J 1 base; bases outside gene matches: 9. This chain's CDR3 is CASSVGVSGGSLNTGELFF. The CDR3 region has the DNA TGTGCCAGCAGCGTAGGGGTTAGCGGGGGGAGCTTGAACACCGGGGAGCTGTTTTTT.

This clonotype was counted ten times or more. The chain recombines TRBV20-1 with TRBJ2-1; possible D gene TRBD2, 6 bases. V was trimmed by 1 base and J by 0 bases, leaving 13 bases between them. Germline CDR1 is DFQATT and CDR2 is SNEGSKA (reference sequence). There are 16 residues in the CDR3. The CDR3 sequence is CSARGLAGSSYNEQFF. The CDR3 region has the DNA TGCAGTGCTAGAGGATTGGCGGGAAGCTCCTACAATGAGCAGTTCTTC.

This clonotype has only a few counts. The chain is built from TRBV10-3 and TRBJ1-5; a weak D match, TRBD1 (6 bases). Trimming cost V 1 base and J 4 bases, with 11 bases left between them. The length of the CDR3 is 15 residues. CDR1 and CDR2 from the germline V gene are ENHRY and SYGVKD. The chain's CDR3 is CAISEYGQPNQPQHF. The CDR3, as DNA: TGTGCCATCAGTGAGTACGGACAGCCAAATCAGCCCCAGCATTTT.

This clonotype was seen a handful of times. This chain connects TRBV2 to TRBJ2-7; D is uncertain. The CDR3 has 12 residues. Trimming removed 4 bases from V and 4 bases from J, with 8 bases in between. From germline, CDR1 is SNHLY and CDR2 FYNNEI. The CDR3 loop is CASSGTRYEQYF. In DNA form, the CDR3 reads TGTGCCAGCAGTGGTACAAGGTACGAGCAGTACTTC.

This clonotype turned up a few times. V is TRBV29-1 and J is TRBJ2-3; 10 bases fit TRBD1. CDR3 length: 15 residues. Germline V lookup: CDR1 SQVTM, CDR2 ANQGSEA. Trimming removed 8 bases from V and 4 bases from J; junction bases left unmatched: 12. This CDR3 is CSYLLGQGWSDTQYF. In nucleotides, the CDR3 is TGCAGCTACCTCCTGGGACAGGGGTGGTCAGATACGCAGTATTTT.

This clonotype was seen ten or more times. This rearrangement joins TRBV15 to TRBJ1-2; 8 bases align to TRBD1. From germline, CDR1 is LNHNV and CDR2 YYDKDF (reference sequence). There are 16 residues in the CDR3. Trimming cost V 0 bases and J 8 bases; bases outside gene matches: 11. The CDR3 nucleotides read TGTGCCACCAGCAGAGATCGTCCTGGGACAGGAGAAGGCTACACCTTC. As protein: CATSRDRPGTGEGYTF.